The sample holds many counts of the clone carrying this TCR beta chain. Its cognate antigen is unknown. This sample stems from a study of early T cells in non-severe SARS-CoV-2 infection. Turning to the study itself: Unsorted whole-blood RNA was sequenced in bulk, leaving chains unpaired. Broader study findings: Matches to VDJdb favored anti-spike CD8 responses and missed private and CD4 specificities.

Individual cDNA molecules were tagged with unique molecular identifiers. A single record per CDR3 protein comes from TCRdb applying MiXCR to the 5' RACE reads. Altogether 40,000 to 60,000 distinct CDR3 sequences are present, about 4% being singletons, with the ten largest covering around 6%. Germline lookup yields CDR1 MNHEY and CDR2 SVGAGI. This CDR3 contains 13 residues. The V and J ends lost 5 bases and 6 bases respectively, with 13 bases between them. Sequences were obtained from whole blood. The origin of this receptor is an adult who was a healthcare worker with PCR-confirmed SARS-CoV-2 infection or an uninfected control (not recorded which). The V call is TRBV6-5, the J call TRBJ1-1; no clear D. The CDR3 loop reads CASSRNLGAEAFF. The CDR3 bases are TGTGCCAGCAGTCGCAACCTTGGGGCTGAAGCTTTCTTT.